These T cell receptor beta chains were read from a single sample in a study of T cell responses to AZD1222 COVID-19 vaccine. The protocol was immunoSEQ multiplex PCR, while the TCRdb copy is restricted to in-frame clones and leaves out a portion. Here the sample spans roughly 160,000 clones, roughly 90% being singletons. The sequencing used peripheral blood, collected on day 0 of AZD1222 vaccination. These receptors originate from an adult in good health. Each CDR3 is given with its conserved first and last residue. A D gene is named only where the DNA matches it firmly. Size is stated for part of the rows, as once, few or many counts, or as a class when the clone is expanded.

CDR3 length: 12; V gene: TRBV28; J gene: TRBJ2-7; clone size: .; D gene: .; CDR3 protein: CASSLSGGEQYF; CDR3 DNA: TGTGCCAGCAGTTTAAGTGGCGGAGAGCAGTACTTC
CDR3 length: 12; V gene: TRBV3-1/TRBV3-2; J gene: TRBJ2-1; clone size: .; D gene: .; CDR3 protein: CASSQVALGQFF; CDR3 DNA: TGTGCCAGCAGCCAAGTAGCGTTGGGGCAGTTCTTC
CDR3 length: 15; V gene: TRBV6-5; J gene: TRBJ1-5; clone size: few; D gene: .; CDR3 protein: CASFEQGTMGQPQHF; CDR3 DNA: TGTGCCAGCTTTGAGCAGGGGACTATGGGGCAGCCCCAGCATTTT
CDR3 length: 14; V gene: TRBV24-1; J gene: TRBJ2-2; clone size: .; D gene: .; CDR3 protein: CATTSGLNTGELFF; CDR3 DNA: TGTGCCACCACGAGCGGACTGAACACCGGGGAGCTGTTTTTT
CDR3 length: 15; V gene: TRBV7-3; J gene: TRBJ1-4; clone size: .; D gene: .; CDR3 protein: CASSLDGSPNEKLFF; CDR3 DNA: TGTGCCAGCAGCTTAGACGGGTCTCCTAATGAAAAACTGTTTTTT
CDR3 length: 14; V gene: TRBV4-1; J gene: TRBJ2-7; clone size: .; D gene: .; CDR3 protein: CASSQGGLGYEQYF; CDR3 DNA: TGCGCCAGCAGCCAGGGGGGATTGGGGTACGAGCAGTACTTC
CDR3 length: 14; V gene: TRBV4-1; J gene: TRBJ1-4; clone size: .; D gene: .; CDR3 protein: CASSPGTVNEKLFF; CDR3 DNA: TGCGCCAGCAGCCCCGGGACGGTTAATGAAAAACTGTTTTTT
CDR3 length: 17; V gene: TRBV28; J gene: TRBJ1-1; clone size: .; D gene: .; CDR3 protein: CASSLWKLAQGGTEAFF; CDR3 DNA: TGTGCCAGCAGTTTATGGAAGCTCGCGCAGGGCGGTACTGAAGCTTTCTTT
CDR3 length: 15; V gene: TRBV7-2; J gene: TRBJ2-5; clone size: .; D gene: TRBD1; CDR3 protein: CASSLDWDRGETQYF; CDR3 DNA: TGTGCCAGCAGCTTAGATTGGGACAGGGGAGAGACCCAGTACTTC
CDR3 length: 14; V gene: TRBV19; J gene: TRBJ2-2; clone size: .; D gene: .; CDR3 protein: CASSSLSNTGELFF; CDR3 DNA: TGTGCCAGTAGTAGCCTCTCAAACACCGGGGAGCTGTTTTTT
CDR3 length: 15; V gene: TRBV3-1/TRBV3-2; J gene: TRBJ2-7; clone size: .; D gene: .; CDR3 protein: CASSQDPPGLAEQYF; CDR3 DNA: TGTGCCAGCAGCCAAGACCCCCCAGGCCTCGCGGAGCAGTACTTC
CDR3 length: 16; V gene: TRBV30; J gene: TRBJ1-1; clone size: .; D gene: TRBD1; CDR3 protein: CAWSVPSVTGASEAFF; CDR3 DNA: TGTGCCTGGAGTGTACCGAGTGTGACAGGGGCATCTGAAGCTTTCTTT
CDR3 length: 13; V gene: TRBV6-4; J gene: TRBJ1-1; clone size: once; D gene: .; CDR3 protein: CASIPNGGTEAFF; CDR3 DNA: TGTGCCAGCATCCCAAATGGTGGGACTGAAGCTTTCTTT
CDR3 length: 16; V gene: TRBV15; J gene: TRBJ2-7; clone size: .; D gene: .; CDR3 protein: CATSREGMGSTYEQYF; CDR3 DNA: TGTGCCACCAGCAGAGAAGGCATGGGCAGTACCTACGAGCAGTACTTC
CDR3 length: 11; V gene: TRBV29-1; J gene: TRBJ2-7; clone size: .; D gene: .; CDR3 protein: CSLRTDNKQYF; CDR3 DNA: TGCAGCCTCCGGACGGATAACAAGCAGTACTTC
CDR3 length: 12; V gene: TRBV24-1; J gene: TRBJ1-3; clone size: .; D gene: .; CDR3 protein: CATSDYGNTIYF; CDR3 DNA: TGTGCCACCAGTGATTACGGAAACACCATATATTTT
CDR3 length: 14; V gene: TRBV6-5; J gene: TRBJ2-1; clone size: .; D gene: .; CDR3 protein: CASSYFGGRDEQFF; CDR3 DNA: TGTGCCAGCAGTTACTTTGGGGGTCGGGATGAGCAGTTCTTC
CDR3 length: 14; V gene: TRBV6-2/TRBV6-3; J gene: TRBJ1-1; clone size: .; D gene: .; CDR3 protein: CASSSGRRGTEAFF; CDR3 DNA: TGTGCCAGCAGTTCGGGACGGAGGGGCACTGAAGCTTTCTTT
CDR3 length: 14; V gene: TRBV19; J gene: TRBJ1-4; clone size: .; D gene: .; CDR3 protein: CASSPRGVEEKLFF; CDR3 DNA: TGTGCCAGTAGTCCCCGGGGAGTGGAAGAAAAACTGTTTTTT
CDR3 length: 15; V gene: TRBV19; J gene: TRBJ1-2; clone size: .; D gene: TRBD1; CDR3 protein: CASSITGTGEYGYTF; CDR3 DNA: TGTGCCAGTAGTATTACCGGGACAGGGGAGTATGGCTACACCTTC
CDR3 length: 14; V gene: TRBV9; J gene: TRBJ2-7; clone size: .; D gene: TRBD2; CDR3 protein: CASSVAGGSDEQYF; CDR3 DNA: TGTGCCAGCAGCGTGGCGGGAGGTAGCGACGAGCAGTACTTC
CDR3 length: 16; V gene: TRBV29-1; J gene: TRBJ2-2; clone size: .; D gene: TRBD2; CDR3 protein: CSVENRGDGNTGELFF; CDR3 DNA: TGCAGCGTTGAAAATCGGGGGGACGGAAACACCGGGGAGCTGTTTTTT
CDR3 length: 15; V gene: TRBV15; J gene: TRBJ1-1; clone size: .; D gene: TRBD1; CDR3 protein: CATSISDRVNTEAFF; CDR3 DNA: TGTGCCACCAGTATTAGCGACAGGGTGAACACTGAAGCTTTCTTT
CDR3 length: 14; V gene: TRBV28; J gene: TRBJ1-5; clone size: .; D gene: .; CDR3 protein: CASKSGSLNQPQHF; CDR3 DNA: TGTGCCAGCAAGTCAGGGAGCCTCAATCAGCCCCAGCATTTT
CDR3 length: 14; V gene: TRBV7-2; J gene: TRBJ2-7; clone size: once; D gene: TRBD2; CDR3 protein: CASRTGLASYEQYF; CDR3 DNA: TGTGCCAGCAGAACGGGACTAGCCTCCTACGAGCAGTACTTC
CDR3 length: 15; V gene: TRBV7-2; J gene: TRBJ1-5; clone size: .; D gene: .; CDR3 protein: CASSLAVGGNQPQHF; CDR3 DNA: TGTGCCAGCAGCTTAGCGGTGGGGGGCAATCAGCCCCAGCATTTT
CDR3 length: 16; V gene: TRBV7-2; J gene: TRBJ2-1; clone size: once; D gene: TRBD2; CDR3 protein: CASSITSGDSYNEQFF; CDR3 DNA: TGTGCCAGCAGCATAACTAGCGGGGACTCCTACAATGAGCAGTTCTTC
CDR3 length: 12; V gene: TRBV29-1; J gene: TRBJ2-7; clone size: .; D gene: .; CDR3 protein: CSVRDTFYEQYF; CDR3 DNA: TGCAGCGTCCGGGACACCTTCTACGAGCAGTACTTC
CDR3 length: 12; V gene: TRBV30; J gene: TRBJ1-4; clone size: .; D gene: .; CDR3 protein: CAWSHSSEKLFF; CDR3 DNA: TGTGCCTGGAGCCATAGTAGTGAAAAACTGTTTTTT
CDR3 length: 15; V gene: TRBV28; J gene: TRBJ1-2; clone size: .; D gene: .; CDR3 protein: CASRAPGGKDYGYTF; CDR3 DNA: TGTGCCAGCAGGGCCCCGGGGGGGAAGGACTATGGCTACACCTTC
CDR3 length: 14; V gene: TRBV27; J gene: TRBJ2-5; clone size: .; D gene: .; CDR3 protein: CASSLQGFRETQYF; CDR3 DNA: TGTGCCAGCAGTTTACAGGGGTTCAGGGAGACCCAGTACTTC
CDR3 length: 15; V gene: TRBV2; J gene: TRBJ1-3; clone size: .; D gene: .; CDR3 protein: CASSLREGTGNTIYF; CDR3 DNA: TGTGCCAGCAGCCTCAGGGAGGGAACTGGAAACACCATATATTTT
CDR3 length: 13; V gene: TRBV2; J gene: TRBJ1-1; clone size: .; D gene: TRBD1; CDR3 protein: CASSEDRGTEAFF; CDR3 DNA: TGTGCCAGCAGTGAGGACAGGGGCACTGAAGCTTTCTTT
CDR3 length: 16; V gene: TRBV28; J gene: TRBJ1-6; clone size: .; D gene: .; CDR3 protein: CASSFPTASIDSPLHF; CDR3 DNA: TGTGCCAGCAGTTTCCCGACGGCAAGCATTGATTCACCCCTCCACTTT
CDR3 length: 11; V gene: TRBV12-3/TRBV12-4; J gene: TRBJ2-7; clone size: .; D gene: .; CDR3 protein: CASSFRVEQYF; CDR3 DNA: TGTGCCAGCAGTTTCAGGGTCGAGCAGTACTTC
CDR3 length: 13; V gene: TRBV29-1; J gene: TRBJ1-5; clone size: .; D gene: .; CDR3 protein: CSVAWEGNQPQHF; CDR3 DNA: TGCAGCGTTGCCTGGGAGGGCAATCAGCCCCAGCATTTT
CDR3 length: 15; V gene: TRBV5-1; J gene: TRBJ2-3; clone size: .; D gene: TRBD1; CDR3 protein: CASSLGDRDTDTQYF; CDR3 DNA: TGCGCCAGCAGCTTGGGGGACAGGGACACAGATACGCAGTATTTT